These 16 T cell receptor beta chains were sequenced from one sample in a study of identifying expanded T cells in peripheral blood. The data were produced by immunoSEQ multiplex PCR, yet TCRdb's version contains in-frame clones alone and is incomplete. Here the sample spans 90,000 to 120,000 clones, around 89% being singletons. Sequences were obtained from blood. The source of these receptors is a person between 18 and 75 years old in good health.

The chain carries TRBV11-1 and TRBJ1-5, with D possibly TRBD1 on 5 matching bases. The CDR3 totals 19 residues. From germline, CDR1 is SGHAT and CDR2 FQDESV (reference sequence). Trimming removed 3 bases from V and 0 bases from J, with 21 bases in between. CDR3 region: CASSFFPGMGSYSNQPQHF. The CDR3, as DNA: TGTGCCAGCAGCTTTTTCCCAGGGATGGGTTCCTATAGCAATCAGCCCCAGCATTTT.

The chain employs TRBV9 and TRBJ2-5; D may be TRBD2 (5 bases). Germline CDR1 is SGDLS and CDR2 is YYNGEE. The CDR3 spans 15 residues. V gave up 0 bases and J gave up 7 bases, with 16 bases separating them. In DNA form, the CDR3 reads TGTGCCAGCAGCGTAGTCGATAGTCCCAGCGGGACCCAGTACTTC. Its translation: CASSVVDSPSGTQYF.

The chain recombines TRBV10-3 with TRBJ1-2; TRBD1 matches 8 bases. Germline trimming cut 10 bases from V and 3 bases from J; bases unmatched to any gene: 10. CDR1 is ENHRY, CDR2 SYGVKD, per germline. The CDR3 is 14 residues long. In DNA, the CDR3 is TGTGCCACGACAATGCAGGGGGCCGACTATGGCTACACCTTC. Its protein is CATTMQGADYGYTF.

Details on this clone: The same CDR3 can be traced to other DNA sequences in this sample. The V and J genes are TRBV7-2 and TRBJ2-7, with D hard to call. The V gene lost 4 bases and the J gene lost 4 bases, with 11 bases spanning the gap. The CDR3 spans 13 residues. Germline assignment: CDR1 SGHTA and CDR2 FQGNSA. The CDR3 region is CASSYPLGYEQYF. DNA for the CDR3: TGTGCCAGCAGCTACCCCTTGGGATACGAGCAGTACTTC.

This clone was seen a single time. The chain has TRBV18 and TRBJ2-1; no firm D call. The V end was cut by 3 bases, the J end by 2 bases, with 11 bases between. There are 15 residues in the CDR3. Germline-derived CDR1 and CDR2 are KGHSH and LQKENI. For the CDR3, the DNA is TGTGCCAGCTCACCCGATCTCATGACCTACAATGAGCAGTTCTTC. This sequence encodes CASSPDLMTYNEQFF.

The chain recombines TRBV6-5 with TRBJ1-1; no clear D. Trimming shortened V by 2 bases and J by 1 base, and 11 bases separated the two germline ends. This CDR3 has 15 residues. Looked up from germline, CDR1 is MNHEY and CDR2 is SVGAGI. CDR3 sequence (DNA): TGTGCCAGCAGTTACGCGCTTCCAGCGAACACTGAAGCTTTCTTT. It yields the protein CASSYALPANTEAFF.

The chain recombines TRBV4-1 with TRBJ2-3; 10 bases line up with TRBD1. This CDR3 has 15 amino acids. The V and J ends lost 1 base and 6 bases, in that order; junction bases with no gene match: 4. Germline-derived CDR1 and CDR2 are MGHRA and YSYEKL. The CDR3 nucleotides are TGCGCCAGCAGCCAAGTTAGGACAGGGGGGGATACGCAGTATTTT. Amino acid sequence: CASSQVRTGGDTQYF.

This clone came up a few times. The chain carries TRBV28 and TRBJ2-7, with 10 bases lining up with TRBD2. This CDR3 region has 16 residues. CDR1 is MDHEN and CDR2 is SYDVKM in the germline V gene. With 7 bases clipped from V and 7 bases from J, the junction kept 16 bases outside the gene matches. The CDR3 reads CASTNVGLAGVKEQYF. As DNA, the CDR3 is TGTGCCAGCACTAACGTGGGTCTAGCGGGGGTGAAGGAGCAGTACTTC.

Turning to this clone: Distinct nucleotide sequences in the sample also encode this CDR3. The chain joins TRBV7-9 to TRBJ1-5; D ambiguous. There are 12 residues in the CDR3. V lost 5 bases and J lost 3, with 5 bases in between. CDR1 SEHNR and CDR2 FQNEAQ come from the germline V gene (reference sequence). CDR3 amino acids: CASSLLNQPQHF. The CDR3 region has the DNA TGTGCCAGCAGCCTCCTCAATCAGCCCCAGCATTTT. The variable domain in full, with the rest retrieved from reference TRBV7-9 and TRBJ1-5, is DTGVSQNPRHKITKRGQNVTFRCDPISEHNRLYWYRQTLGQGPEFLTYFQNEAQLEKSRLLSDRFSAERPKGSFSTLEIQRTEQGDSAMYLCASSLLNQPQHFGDGTRLSIL.

In this sample, this clone turned up once. The CDR3 is CASSPGTSRFEQFF. The CDR3 DNA sequence: TGTGCCAGCAGCCCAGGGACTAGTAGGTTTGAGCAGTTCTTC. The chain employs TRBV7-2 and TRBJ2-1; 8 positions agree with TRBD2. Germline CDR1 SGHTA, CDR2 FQGNSA. V dropped 5 bases and J dropped 9; count of bases not matched to a gene: 9. The CDR3 is made up of 14 amino acids.

The chain has TRBV5-6 and TRBJ1-1; no reliable D call. V dropped 2 bases and J dropped 4 bases, with 12 bases sitting between them. Looked up from germline, CDR1 is SGHDT and CDR2 is YYEEEE. The length of the CDR3 is 14 residues. The CDR3 DNA is TGTGCCAGCAGCTTCGTGGGCAGTGGCACTGAAGCTTTCTTT. Translated, it gives CASSFVGSGTEAFF.

V gene TRBV28 combines with J gene TRBJ2-3, with D hard to call. This CDR3 contains 14 residues. V was pared by 5 bases and J by 0 bases, with 9 bases between. Germline V gene lookup returns CDR1 MDHEN and CDR2 SYDVKM. The chain's CDR3 is CASSPGGSTDTQYF. Written as DNA, the CDR3 is TGTGCCAGCAGTCCCGGTGGTAGCACAGATACGCAGTATTTT.

The rearrangement links TRBV4-3 to TRBJ2-3, with D perhaps matching TRBD1 (6 bases). Trimming left V 3 bases short and J 3 bases short, with 16 bases between. Per the germline V gene, CDR1 is LGHNA and CDR2 is YSLEER. The CDR3 length is 16 residues. CDR3 in amino acids: CASSQGARVKTDTQYF. CDR3 nucleotides: TGCGCCAGCAGCCAGGGGGCGCGGGTTAAGACAGATACGCAGTATTTT.

The chain recombines TRBV27 with TRBJ1-5, with D maybe TRBD1 (5 bases). In germline, CDR1 is MNHEY, CDR2 SMNVEV (reference sequence). V was pared by 7 bases and J by 6 bases, with 25 bases between. CDR3 length: 17 amino acids. The CDR3 bases are TGTGCCAGCAAGTCAATTGGAACTTCAGGGTACGGTCAGCCCCAGCATTTT. This sequence encodes CASKSIGTSGYGQPQHF.

The chain uses TRBV11-2 and TRBJ1-6; tentative D call: TRBD1 (6 bases). V lost 0 bases, J lost 2 bases, and 17 bases lay in between. Germline CDR1 reads SGHAT; CDR2 reads FQNNGV. This CDR3 is built from 19 residues. CDR3 sequence reads: CASSLEGSQGIAYNSPLHF. The CDR3 DNA is TGTGCCAGCAGCTTAGAGGGGTCGCAGGGGATCGCCTATAATTCACCCCTCCACTTT.

With respect to this clone: A much larger clone lies a single base off, so this may be a read error. The chain couples TRBV6-5 to TRBJ2-3; TRBD2 agrees at 12 bases. With V trimmed by 6 bases and J by 4 bases, 5 bases remained unmatched. Germline CDR1 MNHEY, CDR2 SVGAGI. There are 15 residues in the CDR3. CDR3 sequence: CASSQASGGADTQYF. As DNA, the CDR3 is TGTGCCAGCAGCCAAGCTAGCGGGGGGGCAGATACGCAGTATTTT.